One sample yielded the 17 T cell receptor beta chains listed below, sequenced in a study of blood T cell repertoires in COVID-19. Assay used: immunoSEQ multiplex PCR; TCRdb lists only in-frame clones, some missing. The sample lists more than 60,000 clones; under 90% were seen once. The source material was peripheral blood. Source of these receptors: a man aged 45-60 years with COVID-19, enrolled during active disease.

The chain links TRBV5-4 to TRBJ2-7; D gene ambiguous. Germline assignment: CDR1 SGHNT and CDR2 YYREEE (reference sequence). V lost 3 bases to trimming and J lost 2 bases, with 18 bases between them. The CDR3 is 16 residues long. CDR3 sequence (DNA): TGTGCCAGCAGCTCCGACCCTGGCGGAGAGCCCTACGAGCAGTACTTC. It encodes CASSSDPGGEPYEQYF.

The chain couples TRBV5-5 to TRBJ1-6; TRBD1 agrees at 8 bases. Germline V lookup: CDR1 SGHKS, CDR2 YYEKEE (reference sequence). Germline trimming cut 4 bases from V and 8 bases from J; bases unmatched to any gene: 11. The length of the CDR3 is 16 residues. CDR3 nucleotide sequence: TGTGCCAGCAGCGCTGACCCTACAGGGGGTCATTCACCCCTCCACTTT. This codes for CASSADPTGGHSPLHF. Using reference TRBV5-5 and TRBJ1-6 for the parts outside the CDR3, the full variable domain is DAGVTQSPTHLIKTRGQQVTLRCSPISGHKSVSWYQQVLGQGPQFIFQYYEKEERGRGNFPDRFSARQFPNYSSELNVNALLLGDSALYLCASSADPTGGHSPLHFGNGTRLTVT.

This chain connects TRBV19 to TRBJ1-1, with D perhaps TRBD1 (5 bases). Trimming cost V 5 bases and J 0 bases, with 13 bases left between them. The CDR3 extends over 15 amino acids. CDR1 and CDR2 from the germline V gene are LNHDA and SQIVND (reference sequence). CDR3 DNA sequence: TGTGCCAGTAGTTACGGGGGGAATGTGAACACTGAAGCTTTCTTT. Its translation: CASSYGGNVNTEAFF. The entire variable domain, with the rest obtained from reference TRBV19 and TRBJ1-1, is as follows: DGGITQSPKYLFRKEGQNVTLSCEQNLNHDAMYWYRQDPGQGLRLIYYSQIVNDFQKGDIAEGYSVSREKKESFPLTVTSAQKNPTAFYLCASSYGGNVNTEAFFGQGTRLTVV.

This clone has just one count. This chain uses TRBV25-1 with TRBJ2-3; TRBD2 matches at 16 bases. The CDR3 is 17 amino acids. The germline CDR1 and CDR2 sequences are MGHDK and SYGVNS. V was clipped by 2 bases and J by 4 bases; unmatched bases: 3. As DNA, the CDR3 is TGTGCCAGCAGTGAAGGGACTAGCGGGGGGGTTTCAGATACGCAGTATTTT. The encoded protein is CASSEGTSGGVSDTQYF.

This chain joins TRBV4-1 and TRBJ1-1, with no clear D. Germline loops: CDR1 MGHRA, CDR2 YSYEKL. This CDR3 has 14 amino acids. With 1 base removed from V and 4 bases from J, the gap between germline ends came to 10 bases. CDR3 DNA: TGCGCCAGCAGCCAAGGGGAAGGAGGCACTGAAGCTTTCTTT. As protein: CASSQGEGGTEAFF.

V is TRBV27 and J is TRBJ2-1; 9 positions agree with TRBD2. The ends lost 3 bases at V and 4 bases at J; junction bases unmatched: 7. Germline assignment: CDR1 MNHEY and CDR2 SMNVEV (reference sequence). This CDR3 contains 16 residues. The CDR3 bases are TGTGCCAGCAGTTTTGTAGCGGGGGCCCTTTACAATGAGCAGTTCTTC. Translated, it gives CASSFVAGALYNEQFF.

The chain employs TRBV2 and TRBJ2-4; D is ambiguous. The V and J ends lost 5 bases and 0 bases respectively, with 14 bases between them. Germline V lookup: CDR1 SNHLY, CDR2 FYNNEI. The CDR3 is made up of 16 amino acids. CDR3 protein: CASSPRVSLAKNIQYF. CDR3 DNA: TGTGCCAGCAGTCCCCGGGTTTCACTAGCCAAAAACATTCAGTACTTC.

The chain employs TRBV5-1 and TRBJ2-5, with TRBD2 matching over 8 bases. The CDR3 contains 16 residues. V trimming: 1 base; J trimming: 0 bases; junction bases outside the gene matches: 5. CDR1 and CDR2 (germline): SGHRS, YFSETQ. This CDR3 reads CASSLNSGTYQETQYF. For the CDR3, the DNA is TGCGCCAGCAGCTTGAATAGCGGGACGTACCAAGAGACCCAGTACTTC.

CDR3 protein: CASSDVQRGTSQETQYF. CDR3 in DNA: TGCGCCAGCAGTGATGTTCAGCGGGGGACCTCTCAAGAGACCCAGTACTTC. The genes are TRBV10-1 and TRBJ2-5; 8 bases align to TRBD2. J was trimmed by 2 bases and V by 3 bases; bases with no gene match: 11. Germline CDR1 reads WNHNN; CDR2 reads SYGVQD (reference sequence). CDR3 length equals 17 residues.

This chain joins TRBV3-1 (or the pseudogene TRBV3-2) and TRBJ1-1; 9 nucleotides match TRBD1. CDR1 is LGHDT, CDR2 YNNKEL, per germline (reference sequence). With 3 bases clipped from V and 11 bases from J, the junction kept 7 bases outside the gene matches. The CDR3 runs to 13 residues. The CDR3 is CASSHGQGIVAFF. The CDR3, as DNA: TGTGCCAGCAGCCACGGACAGGGGATCGTCGCTTTCTTT.

V and J are TRBV6-5 and TRBJ1-2; maybe TRBD1 (6 bases). CDR1 is MNHEY and CDR2 is SVGAGI in the germline V gene. Trimming removed 7 bases from V and 11 bases from J, with 17 bases in between. This CDR3 region has 12 residues. The CDR3 nucleotides are TGTGCCAGCAAATTCGGACAGCTGATTTACACCTTC. Translation: CASKFGQLIYTF.

The chain combines TRBV5-6 with TRBJ2-3, with TRBD2 matching 7 bases. Germline trimming cut 4 bases from V and 0 bases from J; bases unmatched to any gene: 8. Germline values: CDR1 SGHDT, CDR2 YYEEEE. The CDR3 has 16 amino acids. CDR3 region: CASSAPGTTSTDTQYF. The CDR3, as DNA: TGTGCCAGCAGCGCCCCCGGGACTACAAGCACAGATACGCAGTATTTT.

In its sample, this clone was seen once. This chain connects TRBV30 to TRBJ1-4; D is unresolved. Trimming removed 1 base at V and 6 bases at J, with 6 bases between. The germline gives CDR1 GTSNPN, CDR2 SVGIG (reference sequence). This CDR3 comprises 12 residues. CDR3 sequence (DNA): TGTGCCTGGAGTGCTTTAGATGAAAAACTGTTTTTT. This sequence encodes CAWSALDEKLFF.

The genes are TRBV9 and TRBJ2-5; 8 bases are a match to TRBD1. V lost 3 bases to trimming and J lost 0 bases; unmatched junction nucleotides: 22. In germline, CDR1 is SGDLS, CDR2 YYNGEE. The CDR3 sequence is 21 residues long. The CDR3 here is CASSAGQGPANSLLYQETQYF. CDR3 sequence (DNA): TGTGCCAGCAGCGCCGGACAGGGTCCAGCCAATTCCTTATTGTACCAAGAGACCCAGTACTTC.

The rearrangement joins TRBV27 to TRBJ2-7; D is possibly TRBD2 (5 bases). The V gene lost 4 bases and the J gene lost 0 bases, with 10 bases spanning the gap. Germline CDR1 MNHEY, CDR2 SMNVEV (reference sequence). The CDR3 spans 14 residues. DNA of the CDR3: TGTGCCAGCAGTTCTTTAGCGAGCTCCTACGAGCAGTACTTC. Its protein is CASSSLASSYEQYF.

The chain employs TRBV7-9 and TRBJ2-3; 8 bases are shared with TRBD1. Germline V CDR1 and CDR2: SEHNR, FQNEAQ (reference sequence). V was clipped by 5 bases and J by 6 bases; unmatched bases: 7. The CDR3 runs to 14 residues. The CDR3 region has the DNA TGTGCCAGCAGCGCCGGACAGGGAGGCGATACGCAGTATTTT. Translating gives CASSAGQGGDTQYF.

J is TRBJ2-5 and V is TRBV6-2 or TRBV6-3; 8 bases match TRBD2. The CDR3 consists of 15 residues. Germline-derived CDR1 and CDR2 are MNHEY and SVGEGT. Trimming cost V 2 bases and J 1 base; bases outside gene matches: 3. Here the CDR3 DNA reads TGTGCCAGCAGTTACAGCGGGGGCCCCCAAGAGACCCAGTACTTC. Its translation: CASSYSGGPQETQYF.